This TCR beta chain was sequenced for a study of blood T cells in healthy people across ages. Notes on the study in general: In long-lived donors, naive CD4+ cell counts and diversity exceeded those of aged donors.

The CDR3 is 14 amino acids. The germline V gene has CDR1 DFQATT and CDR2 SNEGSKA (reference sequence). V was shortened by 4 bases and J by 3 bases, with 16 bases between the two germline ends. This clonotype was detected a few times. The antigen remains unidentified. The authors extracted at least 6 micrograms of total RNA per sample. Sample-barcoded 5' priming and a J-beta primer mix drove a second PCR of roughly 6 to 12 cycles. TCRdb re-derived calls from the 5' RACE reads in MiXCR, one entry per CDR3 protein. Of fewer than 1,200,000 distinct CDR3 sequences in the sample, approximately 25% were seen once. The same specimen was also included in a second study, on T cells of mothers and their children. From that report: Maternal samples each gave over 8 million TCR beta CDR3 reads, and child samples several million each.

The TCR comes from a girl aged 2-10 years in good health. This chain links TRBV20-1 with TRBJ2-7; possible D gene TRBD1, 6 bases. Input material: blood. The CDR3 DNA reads TGCAGTGCTACTCACTTAAGACAGGACTACGAGCAGTACTTC. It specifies CSATHLRQDYEQYF.